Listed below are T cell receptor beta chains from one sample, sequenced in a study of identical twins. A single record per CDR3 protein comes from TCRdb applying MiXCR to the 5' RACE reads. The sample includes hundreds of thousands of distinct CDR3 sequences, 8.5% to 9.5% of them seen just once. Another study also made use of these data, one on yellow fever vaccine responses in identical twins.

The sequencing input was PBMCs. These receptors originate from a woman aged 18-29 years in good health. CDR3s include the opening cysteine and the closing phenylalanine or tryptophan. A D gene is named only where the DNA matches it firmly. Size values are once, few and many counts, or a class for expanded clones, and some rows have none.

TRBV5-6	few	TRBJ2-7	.	TGTGCCAGCAGCTCGTTCCTGGAGGACGAGCAGTACTTC	CASSSFLEDEQYF
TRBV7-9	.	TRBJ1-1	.	TGTGCCAGCAGCTTAGACAGAGACCGAATAGATGAAGCTTTCTTT	CASSLDRDRIDEAFF
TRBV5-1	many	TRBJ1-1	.	TGCGCCAGCAGCTTGGGGGTCTCAGGGCAGATCCTAGGGGCTGAAGCTTTCTTT	CASSLGVSGQILGAEAFF
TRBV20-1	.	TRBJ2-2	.	TGCAGTGCCAAAGGAGGGGATAGGAACACCGGGGAGCTGTTTTTT	CSAKGGDRNTGELFF
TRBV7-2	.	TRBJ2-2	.	TGTGCCAGCAGCTTAGTATCCAGGGGCGCCGGGGAGCTGTTTTTT	CASSLVSRGAGELFF
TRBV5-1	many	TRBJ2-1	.	TGCGCCAGCAGCTTGGCTTCGTACAATGAGCAGTTCTTC	CASSLASYNEQFF
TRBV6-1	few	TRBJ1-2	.	TGTGCCAGCAGCGGGACTCGGGGAGGGGTAAACTATGGCTACACCTTC	CASSGTRGGVNYGYTF
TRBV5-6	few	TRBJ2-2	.	TGTGCCAGCAGCTTGTCTCGGCTAACTAACACCGGGGAGCTGTTTTTT	CASSLSRLTNTGELFF
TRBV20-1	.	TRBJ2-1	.	TGCAGTACCTATGGACAGAACTCCTACAATGAGCAGTTCTTC	CSTYGQNSYNEQFF
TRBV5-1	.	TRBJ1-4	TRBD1	TGCGCCAGCAGCGGAGGACAGGGGCCGGGGGAAAAACTGTTTTTT	CASSGGQGPGEKLFF
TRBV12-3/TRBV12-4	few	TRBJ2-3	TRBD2	TGTGCCAGCAGTCTCATAGCGGGTCTCACAGATACGCAGTATTTT	CASSLIAGLTDTQYF
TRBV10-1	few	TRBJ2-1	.	TGCGCCAGCAGTGAGTCATGGCTAGGGAATGAGCAGTTCTTC	CASSESWLGNEQFF
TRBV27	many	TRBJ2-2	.	TGTGCCAGCAGCTTCACCCAGGGCGCCGGTGAGCTGTTTTTT	CASSFTQGAGELFF
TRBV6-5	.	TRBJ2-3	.	TGTGCCAGCAGTTACCTCAGGGGTAGCACAGATACGCAGTATTTT	CASSYLRGSTDTQYF
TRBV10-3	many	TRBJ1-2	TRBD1	TGTGCCATCAGTGGAGATCTGGACAGGCCGGAGGGCTACACCTTC	CAISGDLDRPEGYTF
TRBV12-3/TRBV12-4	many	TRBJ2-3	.	TGTGCCAGCAGTCCCCAGGGTGGGGCAGATACGCAGTATTTT	CASSPQGGADTQYF
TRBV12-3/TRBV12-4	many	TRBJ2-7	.	TGTGCCAGCAGCAGGGACACAACCTACGAGCAGTACTTC	CASSRDTTYEQYF
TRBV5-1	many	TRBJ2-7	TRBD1	TGCGCCAGCAGCCGCGGACAGGTATCATACGAGCAGTACTTC	CASSRGQVSYEQYF
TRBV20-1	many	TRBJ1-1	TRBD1	TGCAGTGCTATAGGGACAGACAAGATCACTGAAGCTTTCTTT	CSAIGTDKITEAFF
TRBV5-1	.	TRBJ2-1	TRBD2	TGCGCCAGCAGCGCCCAGGCCACTAGCGGGAGAGGTGAGCAGTTCTTC	CASSAQATSGRGEQFF
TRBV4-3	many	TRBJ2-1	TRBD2	TGCGCCAGCAGCCAGTTTAGCGGGAGCCGTGAGCAGTTCTTC	CASSQFSGSREQFF
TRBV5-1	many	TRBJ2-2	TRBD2	TGCGCCAGCACACCTCAGCGGGGAAGAAACACCGGGGAGCTGTTTTTT	CASTPQRGRNTGELFF
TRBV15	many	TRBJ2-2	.	TGTGCCACCAGCAGAGAGGCAGTCAACACCGGGGAGCTGTTTTTT	CATSREAVNTGELFF
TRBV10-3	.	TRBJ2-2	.	TGTGCCATCAGTGAGTCTAGCGGCTACACCGGGGAGCTGTTTTTT	CAISESSGYTGELFF
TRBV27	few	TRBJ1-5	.	TGTGCCAGCAGTAACCGGGACAAAAATCAGCCCCAGCATTTT	CASSNRDKNQPQHF
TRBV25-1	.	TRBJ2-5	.	TGTGCCAGCCGCCCAGACAGCGGGGAGACCCAGTACTTC	CASRPDSGETQYF
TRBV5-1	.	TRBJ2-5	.	TGCGCCAGCAGCAAGTCAGGGGTGATTCAAGAGACCCAGTACTTC	CASSKSGVIQETQYF
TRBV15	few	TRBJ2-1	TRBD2	TGTGCCACCAGCAGAGAGGGTAGCGGGGGGGAGCAGTTCTTC	CATSREGSGGEQFF
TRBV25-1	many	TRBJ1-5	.	TGTGCCAGCAGTCCCGTAGGGGCCGGTCAGGAAGGCAATCAGCCCCAGCATTTT	CASSPVGAGQEGNQPQHF
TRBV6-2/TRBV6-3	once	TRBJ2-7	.	TGTGCCTCGGTAACACCCTCTCACTCCTACGAGCAGTACTTC	CASVTPSHSYEQYF
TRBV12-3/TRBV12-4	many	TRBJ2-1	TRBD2	TGTGCCAGCAGTTTAAGGAGCGGGGGGAGGAATGAGCAGTTCTTC	CASSLRSGGRNEQFF
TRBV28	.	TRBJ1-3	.	TGTGCCAGCAGTCCCCACAGGGCCGGAAACACCATATATTTT	CASSPHRAGNTIYF
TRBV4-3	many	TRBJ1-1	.	TGCGCCAGCAGCCAAGATCGTGTCGGCACTGAAGCTTTCTTT	CASSQDRVGTEAFF
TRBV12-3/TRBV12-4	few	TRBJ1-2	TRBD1	TGTGCCAGCAGTTTTACAGGGGGAGCTAACTATGGCTACACCTTC	CASSFTGGANYGYTF
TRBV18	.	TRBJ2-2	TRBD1	TGTGCCAGCTCACCCTTTTGGACAGGGGCTATGAACACCGGGGAGCTGTTTTTT	CASSPFWTGAMNTGELFF
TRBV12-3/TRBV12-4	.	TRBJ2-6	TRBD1	TGTGCCAGCAGTACCGGGACAGGCTCTGGGGCCAACGTCCTGACTTTC	CASSTGTGSGANVLTF